This T cell receptor beta chain was identified in a study of regulatory T cells in long-lasting Graves disease. This clonotype was detected many times. Its antigen is not identified. Germline trimming cut 3 bases from V and 11 bases from J; bases unmatched to any gene: 15. The germline V gene encodes CDR1 GTSNPN and CDR2 SVGIG (reference sequence). This CDR3 has 15 amino acids. This sample's time point: newly diagnosed GD, antithyroid drugs for less than 3 months. Extracted RNA from PBMCs served as the source of the TCR library. Overall study findings and caveats: TRBV28 was favored in persistent disease, as were TRBJ1-2 and TRBJ2-5. Only a small sample size was used, which may have cut accuracy.

In building TCR beta libraries, iRepertoire HTBI primers were used together with Arm-PCR of CDR3 regions. Study processing details: In the combined samples, under 80 TRBV and more than twelve TRBJ segments were identified. TCRdb redid the calling of the multiplex PCR reads with MiXCR, one entry per CDR3 protein. These V and J calls are TCRdb output, not the study's own analysis. The table shows around 450,000 distinct CDR3 sequences, with approximately 16% occurring only once. Another study also made use of these data, one on T cells in Graves' hyperthyroidism and ophthalmopathy. In that study: A model of 13 V-J pairs discriminated ophthalmopathy from stable hyperthyroidism.

This receptor was taken from a woman aged 40 to 55 with Graves disease. The source material was peripheral blood mononuclear cells (PBMCs), sampled at new diagnosis, from a patient treated with antithyroid drugs. The chain joins TRBV30 to TRBJ1-4; 7 bases fit TRBD1. For the CDR3, the DNA is TGTGCCTGGAGGCCCACAGGGGTATTTGAGGGTAAACTGTTTTTT. Protein sequence: CAWRPTGVFEGKLFF.